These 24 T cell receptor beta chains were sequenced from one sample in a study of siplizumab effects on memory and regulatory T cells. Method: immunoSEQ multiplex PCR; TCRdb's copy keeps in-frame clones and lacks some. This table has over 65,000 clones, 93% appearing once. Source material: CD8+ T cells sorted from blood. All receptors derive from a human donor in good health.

The CDR3 DNA sequence: TGTGCCTGGAGTCTTGACAGGGGGTCTGAGCAGTTCTTC. Its translation is CAWSLDRGSEQFF. This chain connects TRBV30 to TRBJ2-1; 9 bases agree with TRBD1. Losses at the gene ends were 2 bases for V and 9 bases for J; bases not matched to a gene: 5. This CDR3 spans 13 amino acids. Germline V CDR1 and CDR2: GTSNPN, SVGIG (reference sequence).

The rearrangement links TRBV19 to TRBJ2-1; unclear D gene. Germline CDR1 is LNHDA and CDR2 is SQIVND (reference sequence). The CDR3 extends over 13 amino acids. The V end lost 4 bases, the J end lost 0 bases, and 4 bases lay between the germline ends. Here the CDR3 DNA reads TGTGCCAGTAGTACCAACTCCTACAATGAGCAGTTCTTC. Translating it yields CASSTNSYNEQFF.

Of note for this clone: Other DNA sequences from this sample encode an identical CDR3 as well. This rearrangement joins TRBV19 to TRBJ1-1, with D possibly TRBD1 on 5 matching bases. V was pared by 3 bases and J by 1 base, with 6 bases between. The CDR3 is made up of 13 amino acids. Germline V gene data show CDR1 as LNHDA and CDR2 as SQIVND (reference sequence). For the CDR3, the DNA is TGTGCCAGTAGTATTGGGGGGAACACTGAAGCTTTCTTT. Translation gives CASSIGGNTEAFF.

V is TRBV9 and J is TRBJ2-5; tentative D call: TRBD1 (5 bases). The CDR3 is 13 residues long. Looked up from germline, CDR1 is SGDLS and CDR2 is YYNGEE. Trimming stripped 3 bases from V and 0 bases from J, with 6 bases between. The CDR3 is CASSGTNQETQYF. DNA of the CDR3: TGTGCCAGCAGCGGGACAAACCAAGAGACCCAGTACTTC.

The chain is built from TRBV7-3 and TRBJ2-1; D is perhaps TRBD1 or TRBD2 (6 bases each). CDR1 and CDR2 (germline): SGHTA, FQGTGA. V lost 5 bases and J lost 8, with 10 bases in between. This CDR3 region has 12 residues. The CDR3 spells CASSPGGHEQFF. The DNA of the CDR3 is TGTGCCAGCAGCCCCGGGGGCCATGAGCAGTTCTTC.

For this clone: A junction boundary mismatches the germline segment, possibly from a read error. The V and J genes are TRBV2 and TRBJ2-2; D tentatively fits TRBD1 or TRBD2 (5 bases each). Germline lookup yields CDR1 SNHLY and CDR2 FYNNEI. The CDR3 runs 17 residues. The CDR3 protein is CASSEAGTGLSGWDLFF. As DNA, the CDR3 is TGTGCCAGCAGTGAAGCGGGGACCGGTTTAAGTGGGTGGGATCTGTTTTTT.

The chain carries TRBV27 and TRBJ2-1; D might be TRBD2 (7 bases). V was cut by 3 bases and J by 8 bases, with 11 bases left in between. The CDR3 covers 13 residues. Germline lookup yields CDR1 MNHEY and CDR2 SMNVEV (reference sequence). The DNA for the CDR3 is TGTGCCAGCAGTTTGGGGGGGGCGGATGAGCAGTTCTTC. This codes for CASSLGGADEQFF.

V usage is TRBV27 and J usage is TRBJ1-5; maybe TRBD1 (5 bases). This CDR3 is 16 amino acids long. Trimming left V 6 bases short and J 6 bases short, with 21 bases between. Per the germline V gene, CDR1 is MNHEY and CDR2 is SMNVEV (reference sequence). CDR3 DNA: TGTGCCAGCAGCCCGTGGGGGGGTCAAACGGGTCAGCCCCAGCATTTT. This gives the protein CASSPWGGQTGQPQHF.

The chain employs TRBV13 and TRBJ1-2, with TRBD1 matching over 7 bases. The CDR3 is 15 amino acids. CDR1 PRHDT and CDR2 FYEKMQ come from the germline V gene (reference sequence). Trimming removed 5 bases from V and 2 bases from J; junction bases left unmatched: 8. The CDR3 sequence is CASSPGQRINYGYTF. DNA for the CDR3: TGTGCCAGCAGCCCGGGACAGCGAATAAACTATGGCTACACCTTC.

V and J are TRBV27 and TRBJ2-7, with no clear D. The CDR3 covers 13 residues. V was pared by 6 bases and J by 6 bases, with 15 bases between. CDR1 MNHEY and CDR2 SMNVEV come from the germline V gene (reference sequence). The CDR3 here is CASRPVVSSEQYF. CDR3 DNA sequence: TGTGCCAGCAGGCCCGTGGTCTCTTCCGAGCAGTACTTC.

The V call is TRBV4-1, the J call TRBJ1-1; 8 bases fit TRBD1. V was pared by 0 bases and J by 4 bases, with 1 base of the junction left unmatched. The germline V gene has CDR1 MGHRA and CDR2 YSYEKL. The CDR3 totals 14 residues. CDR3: CASSQDRGLTEAFF. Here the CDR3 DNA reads TGCGCCAGCAGCCAAGACAGGGGGCTCACTGAAGCTTTCTTT.

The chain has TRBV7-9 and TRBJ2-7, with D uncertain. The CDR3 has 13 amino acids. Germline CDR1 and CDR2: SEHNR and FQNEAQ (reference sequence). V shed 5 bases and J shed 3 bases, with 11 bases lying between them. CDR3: CASSDDPFYEQYF. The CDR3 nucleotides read TGTGCCAGCAGCGACGACCCGTTCTACGAGCAGTACTTC.

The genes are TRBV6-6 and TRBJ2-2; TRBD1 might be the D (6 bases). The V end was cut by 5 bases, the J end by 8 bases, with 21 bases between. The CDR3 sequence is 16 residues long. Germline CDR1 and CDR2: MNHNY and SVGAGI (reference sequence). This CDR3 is CASSPRDTLNGGELFF. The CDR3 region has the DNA TGTGCCAGCAGTCCCCGGGACACCCTGAACGGAGGGGAGCTGTTTTTT.

CDR3 protein: CASRGHTNTEAFF. The DNA of the CDR3 is TGTGCCAGCAGGGGACACACGAACACTGAAGCTTTCTTT. The gene calls are TRBV7-9 and TRBJ1-1; D is possibly TRBD1 (6 bases). Per the germline V gene, CDR1 is SEHNR and CDR2 is FQNEAQ (reference sequence). The CDR3 spans 13 residues. The germline V and J ends were trimmed by 6 bases and 1 base, with 9 bases remaining between them.

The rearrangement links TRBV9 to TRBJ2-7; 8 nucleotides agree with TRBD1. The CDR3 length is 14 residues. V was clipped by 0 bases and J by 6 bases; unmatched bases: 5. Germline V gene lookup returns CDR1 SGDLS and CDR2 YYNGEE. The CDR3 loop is CASSVEDRVGEQYF. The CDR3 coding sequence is TGTGCCAGCAGCGTAGAGGACAGGGTAGGCGAGCAGTACTTC.

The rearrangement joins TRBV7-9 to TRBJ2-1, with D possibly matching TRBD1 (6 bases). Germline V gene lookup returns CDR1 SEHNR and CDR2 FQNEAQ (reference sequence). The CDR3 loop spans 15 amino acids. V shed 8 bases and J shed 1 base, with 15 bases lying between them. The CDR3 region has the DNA TGTGCCAGCGATACCCAGGGACAATCCTACAATGAGCAGTTCTTC. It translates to CASDTQGQSYNEQFF.

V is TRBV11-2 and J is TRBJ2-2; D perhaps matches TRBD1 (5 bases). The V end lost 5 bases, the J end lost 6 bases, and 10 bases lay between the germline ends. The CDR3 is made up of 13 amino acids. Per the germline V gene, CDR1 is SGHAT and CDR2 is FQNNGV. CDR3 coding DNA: TGTGCCAGCAGCCCAGGGTCACCCGGGGAGCTGTTTTTT. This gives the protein CASSPGSPGELFF.

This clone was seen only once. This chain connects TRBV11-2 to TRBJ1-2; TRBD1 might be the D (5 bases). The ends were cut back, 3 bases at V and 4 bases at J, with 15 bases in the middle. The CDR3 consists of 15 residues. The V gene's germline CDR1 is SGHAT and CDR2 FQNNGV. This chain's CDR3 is CASSFPLGGLYGYTF. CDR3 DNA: TGTGCCAGCAGCTTCCCATTGGGGGGTCTCTATGGCTACACCTTC.

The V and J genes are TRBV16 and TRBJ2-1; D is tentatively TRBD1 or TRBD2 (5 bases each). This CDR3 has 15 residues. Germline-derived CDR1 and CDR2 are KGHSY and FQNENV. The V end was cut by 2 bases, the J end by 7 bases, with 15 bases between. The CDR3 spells CASSQGGPWVNEQFF. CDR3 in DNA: TGTGCCAGCAGCCAAGGGGGACCCTGGGTTAATGAGCAGTTCTTC.

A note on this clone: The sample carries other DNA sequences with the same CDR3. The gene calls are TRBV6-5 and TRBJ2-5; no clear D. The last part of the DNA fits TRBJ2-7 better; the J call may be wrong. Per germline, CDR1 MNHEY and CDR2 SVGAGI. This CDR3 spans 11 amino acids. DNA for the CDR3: TGTGCCAGCAGCCTCGGATACGAGCAGTACTTC. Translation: CASSLGYEQYF.

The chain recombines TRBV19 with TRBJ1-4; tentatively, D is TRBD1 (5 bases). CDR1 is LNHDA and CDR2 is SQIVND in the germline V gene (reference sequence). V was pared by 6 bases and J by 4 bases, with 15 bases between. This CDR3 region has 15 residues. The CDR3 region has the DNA TGTGCCAGTAGGGGCTGGTCGAGGGGTAATGAAAAACTGTTTTTT. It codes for CASRGWSRGNEKLFF.

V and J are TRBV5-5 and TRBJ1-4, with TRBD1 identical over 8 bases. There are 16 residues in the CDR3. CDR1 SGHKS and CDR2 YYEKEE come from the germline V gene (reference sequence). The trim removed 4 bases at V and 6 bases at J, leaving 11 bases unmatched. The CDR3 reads CASSTTTDRGDEKLFF. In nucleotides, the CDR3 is TGTGCCAGCAGCACCACCACCGACAGGGGAGATGAAAAACTGTTTTTT.

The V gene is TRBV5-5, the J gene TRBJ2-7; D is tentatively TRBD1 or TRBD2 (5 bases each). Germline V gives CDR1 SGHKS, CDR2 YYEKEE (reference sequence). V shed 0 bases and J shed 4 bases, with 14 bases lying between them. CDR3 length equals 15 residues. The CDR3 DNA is TGTGCCAGCAGCTTGGTACTAGGGGTTCAGTACGAGCAGTACTTC. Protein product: CASSLVLGVQYEQYF.

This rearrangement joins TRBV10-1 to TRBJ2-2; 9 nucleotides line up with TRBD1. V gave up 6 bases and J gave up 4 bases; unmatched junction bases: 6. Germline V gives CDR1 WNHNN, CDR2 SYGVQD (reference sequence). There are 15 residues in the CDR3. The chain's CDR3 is CASSSGQGGTGELFF. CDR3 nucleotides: TGCGCCAGCAGCTCGGGACAGGGTGGCACCGGGGAGCTGTTTTTT.